Shown below are 18 T cell receptor beta chains from a single sample sequenced in a study of OX40 agonist ivuxolimab in advanced cancers. Sequencing was performed with immunoSEQ multiplex PCR; in TCRdb, only in-frame clones are kept and a portion is missing. The profile shows 55,000 to 70,000 clones, 84% of them singletons. The source material was CD4+ or CD8+ T cells sorted from blood, sampled in a trial of the OX40 agonist ivuxolimab. Every receptor here comes from an adult with an advanced solid tumor such as melanoma, head and neck, liver or kidney cancer.

J is TRBJ1-6 and V is TRBV5-1; tentative D call: TRBD1 (6 bases). Germline V CDR1 and CDR2: SGHRS, YFSETQ. This CDR3 is built from 15 residues. The V end lost 0 bases, the J end lost 4 bases, and 8 bases lay between the germline ends. Written as DNA, the CDR3 is TGCGCCAGCAGCTTGGAGGGGGGGTATAATTCACCCCTCCACTTT. Translation gives CASSLEGGYNSPLHF.

V gene TRBV10-2 combines with J gene TRBJ2-2; no firm D call. The CDR3 length is 14 residues. V shed 6 bases and J shed 3 bases, with 11 bases lying between them. Germline V lookup: CDR1 WSHSY, CDR2 SAAADI. CDR3 sequence (DNA): TGCGCCAGCAGAGTTGACTCGGACACCGGGGAGCTGTTTTTT. Amino acid sequence: CASRVDSDTGELFF.

This chain uses TRBV2 with TRBJ2-2; possible D gene TRBD1, 6 bases. V was clipped by 8 bases and J by 0 bases, with 13 bases between them. The CDR3 totals 15 residues. Germline CDR1 reads SNHLY; CDR2 reads FYNNEI. The CDR3 protein is CASLVDSANTGELFF. CDR3 sequence (DNA): TGTGCCAGCCTCGTGGACAGCGCGAACACCGGGGAGCTGTTTTTT.

The chain has TRBV10-3 and TRBJ2-2, with a possible D match to TRBD2 (5 bases). Trimming took off 6 bases at V and 0 bases at J, with 8 bases between the two ends. The germline V gene has CDR1 ENHRY and CDR2 SYGVKD. The CDR3 extends over 14 amino acids. CDR3 amino acids: CAIRRESNTGELFF. The CDR3 bases are TGTGCCATCAGGAGGGAGTCGAACACCGGGGAGCTGTTTTTT.

V gene TRBV28 combines with J gene TRBJ1-1, with 8 positions matching TRBD1. With V trimmed by 7 bases and J by 1 base, 5 bases remained unmatched. Germline values: CDR1 MDHEN, CDR2 SYDVKM. CDR3 length: 14 amino acids. The CDR3 bases are TGTGCCAGCACCTTGACAGGGGAGAACACTGAAGCTTTCTTT. Its protein is CASTLTGENTEAFF.

The V and J genes are TRBV27 and TRBJ1-5; possible D gene TRBD1, 5 bases. Trimming removed 2 bases from V and 0 bases from J, with 11 bases in between. The CDR3 sequence is 16 residues long. Germline V gene sequence: CDR1 MNHEY, CDR2 SMNVEV (reference sequence). The CDR3 loop is CASSLKGLYSNQPQHF. The CDR3 bases are TGTGCCAGCAGTTTAAAGGGGTTATATAGCAATCAGCCCCAGCATTTT.

The chain is built from TRBV5-6 and TRBJ1-1, with 8 bases aligning to TRBD1. CDR1 is SGHDT, CDR2 YYEEEE, per germline. This CDR3 is built from 15 residues. J gave up 1 base and V 4 bases, and 6 bases lay outside the gene matches. CDR3 nucleotide sequence: TGTGCCAGCAGCCCTCGACAGGGGTGGAACACTGAAGCTTTCTTT. Translated: CASSPRQGWNTEAFF.

This chain joins TRBV7-3 and TRBJ1-6, with unresolved D. V shed 2 bases and J shed 1 base, with 6 bases lying between them. The germline CDR1 and CDR2 sequences are SGHTA and FQGTGA. The CDR3 contains 15 residues. In DNA, the CDR3 is TGTGCCAGCAGCTTAGACGGTTCCTATAATTCACCCCTCCACTTT. Amino acid sequence: CASSLDGSYNSPLHF.

As DNA, the CDR3 is TGCAGCTCCCAGTGGGGCTACGAGCAGTACTTC. This encodes CSSQWGYEQYF. The V gene is TRBV29-1, the J gene TRBJ2-7; D unresolved. Trimming cost V 8 bases and J 3 bases, with 11 bases left between them. Germline V lookup: CDR1 SQVTM, CDR2 ANQGSEA. The CDR3 loop spans 11 amino acids.

This sequence joins TRBV5-1 and TRBJ2-2; possibly TRBD2 for D (5 bases). V lost 7 bases, J lost 7 bases, and 17 bases lay in between. Looked up from germline, CDR1 is SGHRS and CDR2 is YFSETQ. This CDR3 is built from 14 residues. CDR3 nucleotide sequence: TGCGCCAGCGCAGGTCACGCCGCGGGCGGGGAGCTGTTTTTT. Residues: CASAGHAAGGELFF. The whole variable domain, filled in from reference TRBV5-1 and TRBJ2-2, reads KAGVTQTPRYLIKTRGQQVTLSCSPISGHRSVSWYQQTPGQGLQFLFEYFSETQRNKGNFPGRFSGRQFSNSRSEMNVSTLELGDSALYLCASAGHAAGGELFFGEGSRLTVL.

The chain recombines TRBV28 with TRBJ2-7, with TRBD1 matching over 7 bases. Germline V gene lookup returns CDR1 MDHEN and CDR2 SYDVKM. This CDR3 has 16 amino acids. V gave up 4 bases and J gave up 3 bases; unmatched junction bases: 12. CDR3 bases: TGTGCCAGCAGTTCCACTTCCAGGGGGATTAGCTACGAGCAGTACTTC. Translated: CASSSTSRGISYEQYF.

This clone appeared once. V usage is TRBV5-6 and J usage is TRBJ1-1; D uncertain. The CDR3 covers 14 residues. The V gene lost 4 bases and the J gene lost 8 bases, with 18 bases spanning the gap. Per the germline V gene, CDR1 is SGHDT and CDR2 is YYEEEE. CDR3 DNA: TGTGCCAGCAGCCCGATAGACCGCGCCGGGGAAGCTTTCTTT. It codes for CASSPIDRAGEAFF.

The V call is TRBV4-2, the J call TRBJ2-1, with D maybe TRBD2 (6 bases). The V end was cut by 4 bases, the J end by 5 bases, with 15 bases between. The V gene's germline CDR1 is LGHNA and CDR2 YNFKEQ. The CDR3 loop spans 15 amino acids. This CDR3 reads CASSPPPGLHNEQFF. The CDR3 DNA reads as TGTGCCAGCAGCCCACCTCCGGGACTCCACAATGAGCAGTTCTTC.

The chain combines TRBV28 with TRBJ1-5; 8 bases are shared with TRBD1. This CDR3 comprises 15 residues. Germline V lookup: CDR1 MDHEN, CDR2 SYDVKM. V shed 6 bases, J shed 11 bases, and the junction held 15 bases outside the gene matches. The CDR3 DNA reads TGTGCCAGCAGGCCCGGGACAGGCGGCCGTTTGGCCCAGCATTTT. This sequence encodes CASRPGTGGRLAQHF.

A remark on this clone: The germline gene is not matched at one end of the junction; a read error may be the cause. The same CDR3 is also encoded by other DNA sequences in this sample. Here the CDR3 DNA reads TGCGCCAGCAGCCAAGGAGTAAATTCACCCCTCCACTTT. It encodes CASSQGVNSPLHF. The chain links TRBV14 to TRBJ1-6; D is unresolved. Germline CDR1 is SGHDN and CDR2 is FVKESK. CDR3 size: 13 residues.

This chain joins TRBV5-6 and TRBJ1-5, with TRBD1 as a possible D gene (6 bases). Trimming removed 4 bases at V and 9 bases at J, with 20 bases between. Germline V gene data show CDR1 as SGHDT and CDR2 as YYEEEE. The CDR3 is made up of 15 amino acids. CDR3 DNA sequence: TGTGCCAGCAGCGCAGCCGGACAGACAGTTCGGCCCCAGCATTTT. Translated: CASSAAGQTVRPQHF.

The CDR3 is CASSPSSMNTGELFF. The CDR3, as DNA: TGCGCCAGCAGCCCCTCTTCTATGAACACCGGGGAGCTGTTTTTT. This chain uses TRBV4-1 with TRBJ2-2; no clear D. CDR1 MGHRA and CDR2 YSYEKL come from the germline V gene. V was pared by 4 bases and J by 1 base, with 10 bases between. This CDR3 region has 15 residues.

Regarding this clone: The sample has other DNA sequences that encode this CDR3 too. The rearrangement links TRBV4-1 to TRBJ1-3, with 9 positions matching TRBD1. CDR1 is MGHRA and CDR2 is YSYEKL in the germline V gene. The V gene end was trimmed by 1 base and the J gene end by 3 bases; junction bases not matched to a gene: 13. The CDR3 spans 19 residues. The DNA of the CDR3 is TGCGCCAGCAGCCAAGCTTTCGGACAGGGGAGATCGGGTGGAAACACCATATATTTT. The encoded protein is CASSQAFGQGRSGGNTIYF.